The clone carrying this TCR beta chain was seen at least ten times. Germline CDR1 and CDR2: MDHEN and SYDVKM. With V trimmed by 7 bases and J by 5 bases, 9 bases remained unmatched. The CDR3 runs to 17 residues. This sample's time point: sample taken at primary tumor resection. Tumor, nontumor lung or frozen PBMC supplied whole RNA that was sequenced unsorted. The donor group consisted of over 55 patients who had untreated, early-stage non-small cell lung cancer. The data stem from a study of spatial heterogeneity in lung cancer. TCRdb independently ran MiXCR on the 5' RACE reads; one entry per CDR3 protein. The top ten clones hold more than 4.5% of a sample with 25,000 or so distinct CDR3 sequences, about 4.5% of them seen once.

The rearrangement links TRBV28 to TRBJ2-3, with 16 bases that match TRBD2. The input for sequencing was PBMCs, taken at surgery. The receptor was derived from a male donor with early-stage non-small cell lung cancer. CDR3 nucleotides: TGTGCCAGCACCCCCGGGACTAGCGGGGGGGCAGTAGATACGCAGTATTTT. Translating gives CASTPGTSGGAVDTQYF.